A selection of T cell receptor beta chains follows, all from one sample in a study of T cells after yellow fever vaccination. MiXCR was run by TCRdb on the 5' RACE reads, yielding one entry per CDR3 protein. The repertoire holds some 560,000 distinct CDR3 sequences, with 15% to 20% as singletons. Source: PBMCs, taken 15 days after the yellow fever booster vaccination. The receptors derive from a young man who received the YFV17D yellow fever vaccine. Each CDR3 is given with its conserved first and last residue. The order of the fields is J gene, D gene, V gene, CDR3 protein. D genes are given only for firm matches.

TRBJ2-7	.	TRBV7-9	CASSLGSPSSYEQYF
TRBJ2-2	TRBD2	TRBV20-1	CSARDGGSGRAGTGELFF
TRBJ2-2	.	TRBV6-2/TRBV6-3	CASNSLARELFF
TRBJ2-7	.	TRBV27	CASSLSRGANLHEQYF
TRBJ2-2	.	TRBV3-1	CASVSRGRTGELFF
TRBJ2-7	TRBD1	TRBV5-6	CASSIPGQKSEQYF
TRBJ1-1	.	TRBV7-9	CASSLEVRTNTEAFF
TRBJ2-7	.	TRBV5-1	CASSWSEGSYEQYF
TRBJ2-1	TRBD2	TRBV27	CASSAGTNYNEQFF
TRBJ2-1	.	TRBV5-6	CASSSTGTRGYNEQFF
TRBJ2-5	.	TRBV3-1	CAIEEVYETQYF
TRBJ1-1	.	TRBV15	CATSLNRENTEAFF
TRBJ2-4	.	TRBV7-9	CASSGSGTKNIQYF
TRBJ2-1	.	TRBV20-1	CSARDARTPSSYNEQFF
TRBJ1-5	.	TRBV6-1	CASSELPTRINQPQHF
TRBJ1-6	.	TRBV6-5	CASSNGGAPLHF
TRBJ2-1	TRBD1	TRBV5-5	CASSSGQADYNEQFF
TRBJ2-3	.	TRBV20-1	CSASRDTQYF
TRBJ2-7	TRBD1	TRBV9	CASSVGDSSVKPYEQYF
TRBJ1-1	.	TRBV19	CASSERQLEAFF
TRBJ2-5	.	TRBV10-3	CAISLASQETQYF
TRBJ2-7	.	TRBV11-2	CASSFTAGGGTLYEQYF
TRBJ2-2	TRBD1	TRBV28	CASSPTGQGAISGELFF
TRBJ2-2	TRBD1	TRBV4-3	CASSHLGQGVRLNTGELFF
TRBJ1-2	TRBD1	TRBV7-9	CASTKGTGDLYGYTF
TRBJ2-1	.	TRBV7-8	CASSFQRVGYNEQFF
TRBJ2-7	.	TRBV28	CASSIRGSPSSYEQYF
TRBJ1-6	.	TRBV20-1	CSSSSYNSPLHF
TRBJ1-2	.	TRBV10-2	CASSDTGRSNGYTF
TRBJ2-1	.	TRBV12-3/TRBV12-4	CASSLDPRGNEQFF
TRBJ2-1	.	TRBV5-1	CASRTTPSSYNEQFF
TRBJ2-3	.	TRBV20-1	CSARGERGDTQYF
TRBJ2-4	.	TRBV20-1	CSARGGYF
TRBJ1-4	.	TRBV6-1	CASRELVTNEKLFF
TRBJ2-2	.	TRBV5-1	CASSFGSYANTGELFF
TRBJ2-7	.	TRBV5-1	CASSLPDAYEQYF
TRBJ1-1	.	TRBV14	CASSRFLGGDEAFF
TRBJ2-3	TRBD2	TRBV6-1	CASRTSGSSTDTQYF
TRBJ2-7	TRBD2	TRBV7-3	CASSPTSGDYEQYF
TRBJ2-5	TRBD2	TRBV3-1	CASSQESGSWETQYF
TRBJ2-1	.	TRBV5-1	CASSLGWESEQFF
TRBJ2-7	.	TRBV20-1	CSASSGENYEQYF
TRBJ2-5	.	TRBV19	CASRPGTRQQETQYF
TRBJ2-7	.	TRBV7-2	CASTRGQGAYEQYF
TRBJ2-7	TRBD2	TRBV7-9	CASSLVLAGVVDEQYF
TRBJ1-1	.	TRBV20-1	CSARGLTEAFF
TRBJ2-7	TRBD2	TRBV7-2	CASSPGSGNFYEQYF
TRBJ2-3	.	TRBV4-3	CASSQVSLEPTTDTQYF
TRBJ2-7	.	TRBV20-1	CSARDPRGPYEQYF
TRBJ2-2	.	TRBV7-3	CASSLLTGSLTGELFF
TRBJ2-2	.	TRBV12-3/TRBV12-4	CASSRSGLNTGELFF
TRBJ2-7	.	TRBV7-9	CASSGRLTNYEQYF